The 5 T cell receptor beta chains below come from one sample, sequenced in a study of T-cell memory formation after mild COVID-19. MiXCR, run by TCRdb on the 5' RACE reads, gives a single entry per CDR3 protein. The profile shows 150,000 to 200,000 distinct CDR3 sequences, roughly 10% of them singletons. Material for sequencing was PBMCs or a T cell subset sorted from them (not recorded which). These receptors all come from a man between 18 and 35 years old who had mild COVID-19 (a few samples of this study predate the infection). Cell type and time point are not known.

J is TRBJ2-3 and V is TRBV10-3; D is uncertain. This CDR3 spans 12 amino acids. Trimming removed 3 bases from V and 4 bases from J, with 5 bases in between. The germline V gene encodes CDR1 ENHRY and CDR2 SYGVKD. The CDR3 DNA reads TGTGCCATCAGTGAATGGCCAGATACGCAGTATTTT. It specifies CAISEWPDTQYF.

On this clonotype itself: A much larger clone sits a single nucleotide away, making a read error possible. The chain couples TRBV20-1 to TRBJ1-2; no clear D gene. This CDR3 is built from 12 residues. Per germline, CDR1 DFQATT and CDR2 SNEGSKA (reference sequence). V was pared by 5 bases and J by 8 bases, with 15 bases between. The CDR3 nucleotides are TGCAGTGCTCACGACGCGGGAATCGGCTACACCTTC. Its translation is CSAHDAGIGYTF.

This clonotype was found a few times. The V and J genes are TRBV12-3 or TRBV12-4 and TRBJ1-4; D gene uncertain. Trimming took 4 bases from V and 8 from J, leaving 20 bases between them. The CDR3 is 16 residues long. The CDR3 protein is CASSSKRPSVGEKLFF. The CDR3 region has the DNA TGTGCCAGCAGTTCTAAGCGACCGAGCGTAGGAGAAAAACTGTTTTTT.

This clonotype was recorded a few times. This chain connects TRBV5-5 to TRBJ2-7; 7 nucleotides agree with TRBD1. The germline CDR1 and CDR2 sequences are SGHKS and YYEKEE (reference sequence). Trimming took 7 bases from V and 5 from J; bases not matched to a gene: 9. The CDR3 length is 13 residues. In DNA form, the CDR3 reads TGTGCCAGCCTCATCGACAGGGTGAACGAGCAGTACGTC. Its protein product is CASLIDRVNEQYV.

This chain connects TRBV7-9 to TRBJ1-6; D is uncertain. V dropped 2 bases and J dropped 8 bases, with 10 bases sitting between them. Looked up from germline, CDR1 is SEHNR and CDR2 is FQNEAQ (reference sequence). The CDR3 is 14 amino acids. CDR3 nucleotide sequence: TGTGCCAGCAGCTTACCGGGGATTGATTCACCCCTCCACTTT. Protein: CASSLPGIDSPLHF.